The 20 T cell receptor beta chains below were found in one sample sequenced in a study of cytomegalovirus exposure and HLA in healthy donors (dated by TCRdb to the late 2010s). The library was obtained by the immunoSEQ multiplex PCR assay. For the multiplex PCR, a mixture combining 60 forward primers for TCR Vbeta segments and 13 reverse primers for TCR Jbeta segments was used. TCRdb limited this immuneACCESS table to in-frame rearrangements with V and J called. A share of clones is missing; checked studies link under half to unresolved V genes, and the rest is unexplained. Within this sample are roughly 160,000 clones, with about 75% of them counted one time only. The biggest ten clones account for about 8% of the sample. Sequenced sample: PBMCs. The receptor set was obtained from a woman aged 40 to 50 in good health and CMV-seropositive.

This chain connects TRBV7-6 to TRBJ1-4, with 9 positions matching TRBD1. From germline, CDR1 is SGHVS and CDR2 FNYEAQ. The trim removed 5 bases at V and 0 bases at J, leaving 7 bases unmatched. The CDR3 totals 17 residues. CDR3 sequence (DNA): TGTGCCAGCAGCCGTGACAGGGGGGCAGCAACTAATGAAAAACTGTTTTTT. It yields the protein CASSRDRGAATNEKLFF.

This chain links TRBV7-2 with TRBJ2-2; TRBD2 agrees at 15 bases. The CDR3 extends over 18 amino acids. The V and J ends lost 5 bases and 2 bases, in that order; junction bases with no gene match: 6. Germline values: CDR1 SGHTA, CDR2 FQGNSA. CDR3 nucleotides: TGTGCCAGCAGCCCGCCGGGACTAGCGGGAGGAAACACCGGGGAGCTGTTTTTT. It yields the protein CASSPPGLAGGNTGELFF.

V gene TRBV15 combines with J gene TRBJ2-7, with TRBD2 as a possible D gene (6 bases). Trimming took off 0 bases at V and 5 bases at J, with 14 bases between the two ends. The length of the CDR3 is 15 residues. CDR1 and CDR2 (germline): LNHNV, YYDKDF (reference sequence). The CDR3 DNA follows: TGTGCCACCAGCAGAGATCTGGACTACGTTAACGAGCAGTACTTC. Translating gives CATSRDLDYVNEQYF.

The CDR3 bases are TGTGCCAGTAGGTCTCAGGGGCGAAGAGCGAATGGCTACACCTTC. Translation: CASRSQGRRANGYTF. The rearrangement uses TRBV19 and TRBJ1-2; D possibly corresponds to TRBD1 (6 bases). Germline CDR1 is LNHDA and CDR2 is SQIVND (reference sequence). The CDR3 sequence is 15 residues long. V shed 6 bases and J shed 6 bases, with 20 bases lying between them.

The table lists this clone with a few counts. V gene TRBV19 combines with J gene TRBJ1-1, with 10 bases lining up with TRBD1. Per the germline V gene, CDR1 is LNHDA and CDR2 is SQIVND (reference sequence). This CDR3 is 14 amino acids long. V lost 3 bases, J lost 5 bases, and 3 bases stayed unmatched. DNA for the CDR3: TGTGCCAGTAGTATGGGACAGGGGATAACTGAAGCTTTCTTT. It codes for CASSMGQGITEAFF. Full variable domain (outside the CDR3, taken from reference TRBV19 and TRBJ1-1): DGGITQSPKYLFRKEGQNVTLSCEQNLNHDAMYWYRQDPGQGLRLIYYSQIVNDFQKGDIAEGYSVSREKKESFPLTVTSAQKNPTAFYLCASSMGQGITEAFFGQGTRLTVV.

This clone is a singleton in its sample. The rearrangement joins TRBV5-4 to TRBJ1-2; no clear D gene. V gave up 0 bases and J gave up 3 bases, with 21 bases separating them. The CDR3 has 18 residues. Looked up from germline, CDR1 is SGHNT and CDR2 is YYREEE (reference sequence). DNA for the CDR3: TGTGCCAGCAGCTTGGGTCCGGGTGGTAGCCTCACTTACTATGGCTACACCTTC. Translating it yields CASSLGPGGSLTYYGYTF.

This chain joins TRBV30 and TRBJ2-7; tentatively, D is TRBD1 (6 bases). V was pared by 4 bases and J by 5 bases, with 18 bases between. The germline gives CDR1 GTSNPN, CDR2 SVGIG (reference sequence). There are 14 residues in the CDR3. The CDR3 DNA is TGTGCCTGGAACGGCCCAGTAAGGGGGAACGAGCAGTACTTC. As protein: CAWNGPVRGNEQYF.

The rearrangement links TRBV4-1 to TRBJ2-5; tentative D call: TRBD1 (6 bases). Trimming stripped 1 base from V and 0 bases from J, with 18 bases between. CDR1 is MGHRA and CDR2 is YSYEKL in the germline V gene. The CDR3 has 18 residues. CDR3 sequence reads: CASSQVASIRDNQETQYF. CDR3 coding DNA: TGCGCCAGCAGCCAAGTAGCTTCCATCCGGGACAACCAAGAGACCCAGTACTTC.

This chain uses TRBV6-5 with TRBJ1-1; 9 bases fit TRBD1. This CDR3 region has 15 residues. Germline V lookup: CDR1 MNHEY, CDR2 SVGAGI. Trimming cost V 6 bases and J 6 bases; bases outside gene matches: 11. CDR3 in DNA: TGTGCCAGCAGCCGAAACAGACAGGGGGGAGCTGAAGCTTTCTTT. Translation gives CASSRNRQGGAEAFF.

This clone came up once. Here the CDR3 reads CASRVTDNEQFF. The CDR3, as DNA: TGTGCCAGCAGGGTGACAGACAATGAGCAGTTCTTC. The rearrangement joins TRBV28 to TRBJ2-1, with TRBD1 as a possible D gene (5 bases). V was clipped by 6 bases and J by 5 bases, with 8 bases between them. Germline V gives CDR1 MDHEN, CDR2 SYDVKM. This CDR3 spans 12 amino acids.

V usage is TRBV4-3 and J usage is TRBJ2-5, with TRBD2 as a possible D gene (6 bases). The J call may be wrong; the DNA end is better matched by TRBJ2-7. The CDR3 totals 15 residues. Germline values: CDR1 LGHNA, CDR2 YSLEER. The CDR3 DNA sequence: TGCGCCAGCAGCCAAGTCCGGGACTCCACCTACGAGCAGTACTTC. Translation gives CASSQVRDSTYEQYF.

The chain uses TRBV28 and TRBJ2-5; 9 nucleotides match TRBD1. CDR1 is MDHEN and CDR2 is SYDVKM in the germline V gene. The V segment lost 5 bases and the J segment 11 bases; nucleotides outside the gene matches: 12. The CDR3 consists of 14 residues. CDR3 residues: CASSTPGQGGKQYF. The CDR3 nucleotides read TGTGCCAGCAGTACTCCGGGACAGGGTGGAAAGCAGTACTTC.

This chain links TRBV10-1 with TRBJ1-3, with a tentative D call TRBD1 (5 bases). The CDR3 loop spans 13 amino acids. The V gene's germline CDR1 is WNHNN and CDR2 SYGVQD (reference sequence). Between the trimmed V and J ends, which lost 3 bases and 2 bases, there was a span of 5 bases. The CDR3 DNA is TGCGCCAGCAGTGACAGGGCTGGAAACACCATATATTTT. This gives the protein CASSDRAGNTIYF.

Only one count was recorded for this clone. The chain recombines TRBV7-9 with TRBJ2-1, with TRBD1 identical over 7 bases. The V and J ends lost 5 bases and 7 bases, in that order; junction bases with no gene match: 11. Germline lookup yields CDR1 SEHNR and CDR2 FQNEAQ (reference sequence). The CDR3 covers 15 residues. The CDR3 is CASSPRQGWGNEQFF. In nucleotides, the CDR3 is TGTGCCAGCAGCCCTAGACAGGGTTGGGGGAATGAGCAGTTCTTC.

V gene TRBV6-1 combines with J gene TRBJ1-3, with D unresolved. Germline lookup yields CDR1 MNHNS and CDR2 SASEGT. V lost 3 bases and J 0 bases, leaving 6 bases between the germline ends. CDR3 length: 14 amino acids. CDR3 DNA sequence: TGTGCCAGCAGTGACGGGGTCTCTGGAAACACCATATATTTT. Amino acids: CASSDGVSGNTIYF.

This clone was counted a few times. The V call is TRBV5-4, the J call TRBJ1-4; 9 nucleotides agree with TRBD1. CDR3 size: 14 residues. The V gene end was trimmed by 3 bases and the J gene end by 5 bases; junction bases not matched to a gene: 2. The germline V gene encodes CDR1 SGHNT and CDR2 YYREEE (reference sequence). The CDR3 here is CASSSGTGNEKLFF. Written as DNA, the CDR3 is TGTGCCAGCAGCTCCGGGACAGGGAATGAAAAACTGTTTTTT.

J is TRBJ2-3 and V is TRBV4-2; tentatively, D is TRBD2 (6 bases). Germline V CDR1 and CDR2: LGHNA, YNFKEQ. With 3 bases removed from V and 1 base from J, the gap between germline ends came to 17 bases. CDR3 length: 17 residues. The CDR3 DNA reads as TGTGCCAGCAGCCAGAGACTAGGGAAGAAGGGCACAGATACGCAGTATTTT. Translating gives CASSQRLGKKGTDTQYF.

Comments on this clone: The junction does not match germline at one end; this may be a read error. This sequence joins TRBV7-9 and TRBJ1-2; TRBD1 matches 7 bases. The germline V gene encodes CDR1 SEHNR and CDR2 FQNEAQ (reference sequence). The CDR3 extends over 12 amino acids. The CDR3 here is CSSSPGTEGYTF. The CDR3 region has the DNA TGTTCCAGCAGCCCCGGGACAGAAGGCTACACCTTC.

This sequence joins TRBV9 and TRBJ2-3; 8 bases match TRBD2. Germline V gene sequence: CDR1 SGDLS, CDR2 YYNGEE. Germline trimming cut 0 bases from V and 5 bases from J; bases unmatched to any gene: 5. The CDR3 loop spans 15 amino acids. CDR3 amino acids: CASSVVSGMVDTQYF. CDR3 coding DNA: TGTGCCAGCAGCGTAGTTAGCGGGATGGTAGATACGCAGTATTTT.

CDR3 residues: CASEATNYGYTF. The CDR3 coding sequence is TGTGCCAGTGAGGCGACTAACTATGGCTACACCTTC. This sequence joins TRBV28 and TRBJ1-2; no clear D. This CDR3 contains 12 residues. The V gene's germline CDR1 is MDHEN and CDR2 SYDVKM. Trimming shortened V by 9 bases and J by 0 bases, and 8 bases separated the two germline ends.